This record looks at one TCR beta chain sequence and its context. The data were obtained in a study of blood T cell repertoires in COVID-19. About the study: Sample material is recorded as cDNA or gDNA derived from T cells, B-cell-depleted T cells, or PBMCs.

Authors' analysis steps: Researchers report that nucleated cell counts were estimated from reference gene primer amplification. The method was immunoSEQ multiplex PCR; TCRdb's version includes in-frame clones alone and lacks a portion of them. V and J calls and clone size are as listed in that table; D and trimming were resolved from the DNA. The sample carries approximately 390,000 clones, nearly 90% recorded once. Germline V lookup: CDR1 SGHKS, CDR2 YYEKEE (reference sequence). The CDR3 totals 18 residues. V was clipped by 1 base and J by 3 bases; unmatched bases: 12. The chain combines TRBV5-5 with TRBJ1-4; 7 nucleotides match TRBD1. The source of this sequence is a man aged 18 to 35 with active or convalescent COVID-19. Sequencing was performed on peripheral blood. The CDR3 loop reads CASSLPGQISTANEKLFF. CDR3 nucleotide sequence: TGTGCCAGCAGCTTGCCGGGACAGATAAGTACTGCTAATGAAAAACTGTTTTTT.